This TCR beta chain was identified during a study of Ad26.COV2.S vaccination and SARS-CoV-2 variants. With respect to this clone: This same CDR3 is encoded by further DNA sequences in the sample.

Using immunoSEQ multiplex PCR, the repertoire was profiled, and TCRdb retains in-frame clones only, with some absent. This repertoire shows roughly 680,000 clones, 89% found once; its top ten account for approximately 1.5%. The trim removed 1 base at V and 5 bases at J, leaving 7 bases unmatched. The CDR3 runs 16 residues. Germline V gives CDR1 KGHSH, CDR2 LQKENI. The treatment: around 19 received Ad26.COV2.S at low or high dose, single or two shots; 5 received placebo; per-sample allocation not given. Sampling was done on day 63 after the first vaccine or placebo injection. The chain couples TRBV18 to TRBJ2-2, with 7 bases identical to TRBD1. The receptor comes from a person aged 18-60 years who received the Ad26.COV2.S COVID-19 vaccine or a placebo. This specimen consisted of peripheral blood, obtained in a trial of Ad26.COV2.S vaccine versus placebo. The CDR3 region is CASSPRGGAETGELFF. The CDR3 DNA reads as TGTGCCAGCTCACCACGAGGGGGCGCGGAGACCGGGGAGCTGTTTTTT.